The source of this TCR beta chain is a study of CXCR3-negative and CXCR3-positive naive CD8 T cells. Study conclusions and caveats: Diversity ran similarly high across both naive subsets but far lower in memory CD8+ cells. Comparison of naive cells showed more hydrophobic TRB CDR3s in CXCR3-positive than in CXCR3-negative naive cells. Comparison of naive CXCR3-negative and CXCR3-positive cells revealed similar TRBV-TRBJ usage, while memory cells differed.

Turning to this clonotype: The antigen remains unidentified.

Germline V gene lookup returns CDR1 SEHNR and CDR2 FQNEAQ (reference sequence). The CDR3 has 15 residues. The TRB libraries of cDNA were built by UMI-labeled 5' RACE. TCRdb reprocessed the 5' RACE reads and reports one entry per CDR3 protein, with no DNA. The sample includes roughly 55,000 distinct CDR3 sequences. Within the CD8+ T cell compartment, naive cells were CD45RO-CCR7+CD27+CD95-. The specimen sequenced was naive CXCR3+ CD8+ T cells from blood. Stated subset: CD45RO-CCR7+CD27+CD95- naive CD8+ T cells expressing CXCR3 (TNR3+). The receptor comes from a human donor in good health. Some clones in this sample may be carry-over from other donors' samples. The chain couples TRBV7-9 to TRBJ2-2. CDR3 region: CASTPGPTNTGELFF.